This T cell receptor (beta chain) came from a study of cytomegalovirus exposure and HLA in healthy donors. CDR3 length: 16 amino acids. Germline-derived CDR1 and CDR2 are SEHNR and FQNEAQ (reference sequence). With 5 bases clipped from V and 5 bases from J, the junction kept 14 bases outside the gene matches. Primers: 60 Vbeta forward and 13 Jbeta reverse. TCRdb's copy holds only in-frame clones and misses some; the assay was immunoSEQ multiplex PCR. The repertoire table contains around 63,000 clones. As for this clone: Its antigen is still unknown.

Study findings and constraints: Analyses of presence/absence relied on an assumption of roughly uniform sequencing depth across donors. Many donors shared some public TCRs, even though most TCR sequences were rare. Prior analysis indicated that the majority of TCR beta V segments exhibited productivity approximately 90% or approximately 30% of the time. Most subjects had HLA-A and HLA-B alleles reportedly predicted accurately by TCR beta sequences.

The clonotype was recovered from a woman in her 30s in good health and CMV-seronegative. The V call is TRBV7-9, the J call TRBJ2-7; 8 bases are shared with TRBD2. Sequenced sample: PBMCs. In DNA, the CDR3 is TGTGCCAGCAGCCCCATACGGGGGGGGCGGGAGGACGAGCAGTACTTC. This translates into CASSPIRGGREDEQYF.